The rows below give T cell receptor beta chains drawn from one sample of a study of blood T cell repertoires in COVID-19. Profiled with immunoSEQ multiplex PCR; TCRdb holds only in-frame clones, not every one. The sample carries around 260,000 clones, around 78% recorded once. Sample: peripheral blood. The origin of the receptors is a man in his 60s who had recovered from COVID-19. Each CDR3 is given with its conserved first and last residue. The D gene is left open where the match is weak. Clone size appears in some rows only: once, few, many, or a class for an expanded clone.

TRBV29-1	NA	TRBJ1-2	NA	CSVEDRGYYGYTF	TGCAGCGTTGAAGACAGGGGTTACTATGGCTACACCTTC
TRBV4-1	TRBD2	TRBJ2-1	NA	CASSPSIAGGFRNEQFF	TGCGCCAGCAGCCCGTCCATAGCGGGAGGATTTCGCAATGAGCAGTTCTTC
TRBV24-1	TRBD1	TRBJ2-7	few	CATSDTRTGDVDAYEQYF	TGTGCCACCAGTGATACCAGGACAGGGGACGTTGATGCCTACGAGCAGTACTTC
TRBV25-1	NA	TRBJ1-6	NA	CASRVDSSYNSPLHF	TGTGCCAGCAGGGTGGACAGCTCCTATAATTCACCCCTCCACTTT
TRBV10-3	TRBD2	TRBJ2-6	NA	CAIRQTSGRGPGANVLTF	TGTGCCATCAGACAGACTAGCGGGAGGGGTCCTGGGGCCAACGTCCTGACTTTC
TRBV11-2	NA	TRBJ1-5	NA	CASSRTEVQPQHF	TGTGCCAGCAGCAGGACAGAGGTTCAGCCCCAGCATTTT
TRBV4-2	NA	TRBJ2-1	NA	CASSQDQTLSSYNEQFF	TGTGCCAGCAGCCAAGATCAAACTTTGAGCTCCTACAATGAGCAGTTCTTC
TRBV6-4	NA	TRBJ1-1	NA	CASSPGSFTEAFF	TGTGCCAGCAGTCCAGGGTCATTCACTGAAGCTTTCTTT
TRBV28	NA	TRBJ1-5	NA	CASSLPTFGPQHF	TGTGCCAGCAGTTTACCTACTTTTGGGCCCCAGCATTTT
TRBV2	TRBD1	TRBJ1-4	NA	CASRDRVSTNEKLFF	TGTGCCAGCAGAGACAGGGTTTCAACTAATGAAAAACTGTTTTTT
TRBV10-2	NA	TRBJ1-5	NA	CASRDTSNQPQHF	TGCGCCAGTAGGGACACTTCCAATCAGCCCCAGCATTTT
TRBV6-4	NA	TRBJ2-7	few	CASSDSPNEQYF	TGTGCCAGCAGTGACTCACCTAACGAGCAGTACTTC
TRBV30	NA	TRBJ2-7	NA	CAWRTGPIPEQYF	TGTGCCTGGAGAACAGGGCCGATCCCCGAGCAGTACTTC
TRBV18	NA	TRBJ2-2	NA	CASSRTTGTYTGELFF	TGTGCCAGCTCACGCACAACCGGGACATACACCGGGGAGCTGTTTTTT
TRBV27	TRBD1	TRBJ1-5	NA	CASRGTGGAGQPQHF	TGTGCCAGCAGGGGAACAGGGGGCGCCGGTCAGCCCCAGCATTTT
TRBV5-6	TRBD1	TRBJ1-1	NA	CASRRRGLLNTEAFF	TGTGCCAGCAGGCGGAGGGGGCTGTTGAACACTGAAGCTTTCTTT
TRBV2	NA	TRBJ2-1	NA	CASSASVVRTAGEQFF	TGTGCCAGCAGTGCCTCGGTGGTTAGGACGGCGGGCGAGCAGTTCTTC
TRBV5-1	NA	TRBJ2-1	NA	CASSLWGPGNEQFF	TGCGCCAGCAGCTTGTGGGGGCCAGGTAATGAGCAGTTCTTC
TRBV19	TRBD1	TRBJ1-5	few	CASSLKGTALSNQPQHF	TGTGCCAGTAGTTTAAAAGGGACAGCCCTGAGCAATCAGCCCCAGCATTTT
TRBV6-1	NA	TRBJ1-1	NA	CASSEALRGTEAFF	TGTGCCAGCAGTGAAGCGCTTAGGGGAACTGAAGCTTTCTTT
TRBV5-5	TRBD1	TRBJ2-1	NA	CASSWRDREQFF	TGTGCCAGCAGCTGGAGGGACAGGGAGCAGTTCTTC
TRBV28	TRBD1	TRBJ2-2	NA	CASSPLQGTNTGELFF	TGTGCCAGCAGTCCCCTACAGGGGACGAACACCGGGGAGCTGTTTTTT
TRBV11-2	NA	TRBJ1-3	NA	CASSSWATIYF	TGTGCCAGCAGCTCCTGGGCCACCATATATTTT
TRBV5-1	NA	TRBJ2-3	NA	CASSLGQDTQYF	TGCGCCAGCAGCTTGGGACAGGATACGCAGTATTTT
TRBV27	TRBD2	TRBJ2-3	once	CASSSREALMSTDTQYF	TGTGCCAGCAGTTCCCGGGAGGCCCTTATGAGCACAGATACGCAGTATTTT
TRBV6-5	TRBD2	TRBJ2-7	NA	CATATSGRGEQYF	TGTGCCACTGCGACTAGCGGACGCGGAGAGCAGTACTTC
TRBV5-8	NA	TRBJ2-1	NA	CASSLDSSSYNEQFF	TGTGCCAGCAGCTTGGACAGCTCGTCCTACAATGAGCAGTTCTTC
TRBV5-5	TRBD1	TRBJ1-2	NA	CASRPTPGTGIGYTF	TGTGCCAGCAGGCCAACCCCCGGGACAGGGATTGGCTACACCTTC
TRBV18	TRBD1	TRBJ1-2	NA	CASSPPLTGNYGYTF	TGTGCCAGCTCACCGCCTTTGACAGGGAACTATGGCTACACCTTC
TRBV3-1/TRBV3-2	TRBD2	TRBJ2-7	NA	CASSQGLAGGTYEQYF	TGTGCCAGCAGCCAAGGCTTAGCGGGGGGTACCTACGAGCAGTACTTC
TRBV3-1/TRBV3-2	TRBD1	TRBJ1-3	few	CASSPGTASGNTIYF	TGTGCCAGCAGCCCGGGGACAGCCTCTGGAAACACCATATATTTT
TRBV7-6	TRBD1	TRBJ1-1	NA	CASSSATGGYVRDTEAFF	TGTGCCAGCAGCTCCGCTACAGGGGGCTATGTGAGGGACACTGAAGCTTTCTTT
TRBV6-5	TRBD2	TRBJ2-7	NA	CASSYVFGGGREQYF	TGTGCCAGCAGTTACGTTTTCGGGGGAGGGCGTGAGCAGTACTTC
TRBV5-5	TRBD1	TRBJ1-5	NA	CASRNDPGGGQPQHF	TGTGCCAGCAGAAACGACCCAGGGGGCGGTCAGCCCCAGCATTTT
TRBV12-5	NA	TRBJ1-6	NA	CASGRFQGTYNSPLHF	TGTGCTAGTGGTCGCTTCCAGGGAACCTATAATTCACCCCTCCACTTT
TRBV5-1	NA	TRBJ2-2	NA	CASSLTDTGELFF	TGCGCCAGCAGCTTGACGGACACCGGGGAGCTGTTTTTT
TRBV5-6	NA	TRBJ1-1	NA	CASSSPVVRGPEAFF	TGTGCCAGCAGCTCCCCTGTGGTCAGGGGCCCCGAAGCTTTCTTT
TRBV7-9	TRBD1	TRBJ1-4	once	CASKGDRDNEKLFF	TGTGCCAGCAAAGGGGACAGGGATAATGAAAAACTGTTTTTT
TRBV5-1	TRBD1	TRBJ1-4	NA	CASSVTGVGANEKLFF	TGCGCCAGCAGCGTGACAGGGGTAGGAGCTAATGAAAAACTGTTTTTT
TRBV10-3	TRBD2	TRBJ2-7	NA	CAISESASGSQYEQYF	TGTGCCATCAGTGAGTCTGCCAGCGGGAGTCAGTACGAGCAGTACTTC
TRBV24-1	NA	TRBJ2-2	NA	CATKESRGAGELFF	TGTGCCACCAAGGAGTCCAGGGGGGCCGGGGAGCTGTTTTTT
TRBV19	NA	TRBJ2-2	once	CASSIEGSNTGELFF	TGTGCCAGTAGTATAGAGGGCTCGAACACCGGGGAGCTGTTTTTT